This TCR beta chain was captured by sequencing in a study of radiotherapy plus CTLA-4 blockade in lung cancer. Study details: Roughly a sixth of enrolled patients responded objectively, and roughly 31% had disease control.

V dropped 3 bases and J dropped 5 bases, with 7 bases sitting between them. There are 12 residues in the CDR3. Germline values: CDR1 MNHEY, CDR2 SMNVEV (reference sequence). Lung cancer patients with chemo-refractory metastatic non-small-cell disease were given focal radiation plus CTLA-4 blockade with ipilimumab. Comments on this clone: The antigen remains undetermined.

Study results and limitations: Reported findings show early blood T cell clone dynamics, with interferon-beta, best predicted response. In blood, tumor-derived TCR clones expanded after radiotherapy plus ipilimumab.

Assay: immunoSEQ multiplex PCR; the TCRdb copy retains only in-frame clones and omits some. The sample includes 100,000 or so clones, roughly 80% of them seen just once. V is TRBV27 and J is TRBJ2-5; D is unclear. This receptor was identified in a human donor with non-small cell lung cancer that progressed on radiotherapy plus ipilimumab. Here the sequenced sample was peripheral blood, taken from a patient treated with radiotherapy plus ipilimumab. CDR3 sequence reads: CASSFPLETQYF. CDR3 bases: TGTGCCAGCAGTTTCCCGCTCGAGACCCAGTACTTC.